This is a list of T cell receptor beta chains from one sample in a study. TCRdb passed the RT-PCR reads through MiXCR, listing each CDR3 protein once. The sample has hundreds of thousands of distinct CDR3 sequences, 14% seen once. Sequencing input: memory CD4+ T cells from blood. The receptors derive from a female donor in good health, serving as a healthy control. Each CDR3 is given with its conserved first and last residue. A D gene is named only where the DNA matches it firmly. Where a row states a size, it is once, few, many or the class of an expanded clone; other rows omit it.

>TRBJ2-7|-|TRBV3-1|-
TGTGCCAGCAGCCAGACACCTCCTTCATACGAGCAGTACTTC
CASSQTPPSYEQYF
>TRBJ2-2|-|TRBV7-3|-
TGTGCCAGCAGCTTAGGACGAGAGGGGGAGCTGTTTTTT
CASSLGREGELFF
>TRBJ2-1|many|TRBV30|-
TGTGCCTGGAGTCTCCGAGGGGGGCAAGGTTACAATGAGCAGTTCTTC
CAWSLRGGQGYNEQFF
>TRBJ2-3|many|TRBV5-1|TRBD1
TGCGCCAGCAGGGGGGGACAGGGGACTGATACGCAGTATTTT
CASRGGQGTDTQYF
>TRBJ2-6|many|TRBV20-1|-
TGCAGTGCTCCCCCCAGGTCTGGGGCCAACGTCCTGACTTTC
CSAPPRSGANVLTF
>TRBJ1-2|-|TRBV5-4|-
TGTGCCAGCAGCTCTGTCGTGGCTAACTATGGCTACACCTTC
CASSSVVANYGYTF
>TRBJ2-1|few|TRBV24-1|TRBD2
TGTGCCACCAGTGATCCCCCGCGGGGGGGCAATGAGCAGTTCTTC
CATSDPPRGGNEQFF
>TRBJ2-7|few|TRBV7-9|-
TGTGCCAGCAGCTCACAGCCCTACGAGCAGTACTTC
CASSSQPYEQYF
>TRBJ2-3|-|TRBV28|TRBD2
TGTGCCAGCAGTCCCCCTAGCGGGAGTCCCGGAGATACGCAGTATTTT
CASSPPSGSPGDTQYF
>TRBJ2-2|-|TRBV7-2|-
TGTGCCAGCAGCTCCAGTGTCCACACCGGGGAGCTGTTTTTT
CASSSSVHTGELFF